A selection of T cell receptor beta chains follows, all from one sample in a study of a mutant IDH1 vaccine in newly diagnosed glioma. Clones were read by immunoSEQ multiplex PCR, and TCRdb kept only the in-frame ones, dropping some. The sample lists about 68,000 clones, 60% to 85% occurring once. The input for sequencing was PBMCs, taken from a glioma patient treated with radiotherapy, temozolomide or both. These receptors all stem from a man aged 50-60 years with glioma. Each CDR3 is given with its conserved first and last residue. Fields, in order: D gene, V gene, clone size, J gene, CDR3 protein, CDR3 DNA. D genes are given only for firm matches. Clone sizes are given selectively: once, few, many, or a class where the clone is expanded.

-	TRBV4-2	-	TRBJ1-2	CASSQGPNQANYGYTF	TGTGCCAGCAGCCAAGGACCAAACCAGGCAAACTATGGCTACACCTTC
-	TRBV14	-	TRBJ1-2	CASSQVAGNYGYTF	TGTGCCAGCAGCCAAGTTGCGGGCAACTATGGCTACACCTTC
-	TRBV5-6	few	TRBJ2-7	CASSSRTLGYEQYF	TGTGCCAGCAGCTCTCGGACACTCGGCTACGAGCAGTACTTC
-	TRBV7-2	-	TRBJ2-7	CASSRDFSEQYF	TGTGCCAGCAGCAGGGACTTTAGCGAGCAGTACTTC
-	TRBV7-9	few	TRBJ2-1	CASSLDQGSNEQFF	TGTGCCAGCAGCTTAGATCAGGGCTCAAATGAGCAGTTCTTC
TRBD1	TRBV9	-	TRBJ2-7	CASSRDSYEQYF	TGTGCCAGCAGCCGGGACAGTTACGAGCAGTACTTC
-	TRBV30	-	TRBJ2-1	CAWSDGSSYNEQFF	TGTGCCTGGAGCGACGGGAGCTCCTACAATGAGCAGTTCTTC
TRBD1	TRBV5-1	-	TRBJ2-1	CASSWITGVSYNEQFF	TGCGCCAGCAGCTGGATAACAGGGGTCTCCTACAATGAGCAGTTCTTC
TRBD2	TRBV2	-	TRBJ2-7	CASSFEAGGQLFHYEQYF	TGTGCCAGTTCTTTTGAAGCGGGGGGGCAATTATTCCACTACGAGCAGTACTTC
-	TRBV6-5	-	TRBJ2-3	CASRLSARTDTQYF	TGTGCCAGCAGGCTCTCTGCCCGCACAGATACGCAGTATTTT
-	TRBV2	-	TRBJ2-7	CASRGTSSYEQYF	TGTGCCAGCAGGGGGACCTCCTCCTACGAGCAGTACTTC
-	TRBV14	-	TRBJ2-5	CASSQTTGGTQYF	TGTGCCAGCAGCCAGACAACTGGGGGGACCCAGTACTTC
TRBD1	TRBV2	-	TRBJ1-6	CASSAPGQGVNGYNSPLHF	TGTGCCAGCAGTGCTCCGGGACAGGGGGTGAATGGGTATAATTCACCCCTCCACTTT
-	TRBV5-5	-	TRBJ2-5	CASSSLQGRQETQYF	TGTGCCAGCAGCTCCCTCCAAGGTAGACAAGAGACCCAGTACTTC
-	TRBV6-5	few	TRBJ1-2	CASSYSSQGLGNGYTF	TGTGCCAGCAGTTACTCGAGCCAGGGATTAGGGAATGGCTACACCTTC
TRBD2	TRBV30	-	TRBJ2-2	CAWSPGGIHTGELFF	TGTGCCTGGAGTCCGGGGGGGATACACACCGGGGAGCTGTTTTTT
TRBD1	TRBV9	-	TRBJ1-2	CASSREGQGRYGYTF	TGTGCCAGCAGCCGCGAGGGACAGGGTCGGTATGGCTACACCTTC
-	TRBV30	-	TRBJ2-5	CAWREPGGQETQYF	TGTGCCTGGAGGGAACCTGGGGGCCAAGAGACCCAGTACTTC
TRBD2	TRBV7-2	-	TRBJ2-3	CASSLAGRGGQDTQYF	TGTGCCAGCAGCTTAGCGGGGCGGGGGGGCCAAGATACGCAGTATTTT
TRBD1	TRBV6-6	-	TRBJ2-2	CASSYDRATGELFF	TGTGCCAGCAGTTACGACAGGGCCACCGGGGAGCTGTTTTTT
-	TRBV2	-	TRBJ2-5	CASSVALEETQYF	TGTGCCAGCAGCGTCGCGCTAGAAGAGACCCAGTACTTC
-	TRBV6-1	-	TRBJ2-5	CASSRGYQETQYF	TGTGCCAGTAGCAGGGGTTACCAAGAGACCCAGTACTTC
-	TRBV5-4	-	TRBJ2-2	CAAGPDGELFF	TGTGCCGCTGGTCCGGATGGGGAGCTGTTTTTT
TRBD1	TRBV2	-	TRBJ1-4	CASTLTGREKLFF	TGTGCCAGCACCCTGACAGGGCGTGAAAAACTGTTTTTT
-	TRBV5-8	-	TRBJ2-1	CASSLQGNYNYNEQFF	TGTGCCAGCAGCTTGCAGGGAAACTACAACTACAATGAGCAGTTCTTC
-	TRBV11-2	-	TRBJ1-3	CASSFTPGKSSGNTIYF	TGTGCCAGCAGCTTCACCCCAGGGAAATCCTCTGGAAACACCATATATTTT
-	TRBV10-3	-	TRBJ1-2	CAIGQWDPDGYTF	TGTGCCATCGGACAATGGGATCCAGATGGCTACACCTTC
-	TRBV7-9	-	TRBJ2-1	CASSPGTSWGNEQFF	TGTGCCAGCAGCCCGGGGACCTCCTGGGGCAATGAGCAGTTCTTC
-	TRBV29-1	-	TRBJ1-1	CSVFGRSGAFF	TGCAGCGTCTTCGGGAGGAGCGGAGCTTTCTTT
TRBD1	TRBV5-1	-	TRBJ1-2	CASSLTTGGPNYGYTF	TGCGCCAGCAGCTTGACTACAGGGGGGCCTAACTATGGCTACACCTTC
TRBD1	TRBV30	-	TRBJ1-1	CAWKGGLTGVDTEAFF	TGTGCCTGGAAGGGGGGCCTTACAGGGGTGGACACTGAAGCTTTCTTT
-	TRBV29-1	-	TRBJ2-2	CSAGGHPNTGELFF	TGCAGCGCCGGGGGACACCCGAACACCGGGGAGCTGTTTTTT
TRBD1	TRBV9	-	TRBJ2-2	CASSVGPGGSGGELFF	TGTGCCAGCAGCGTAGGCCCAGGGGGATCCGGCGGGGAGCTGTTTTTT
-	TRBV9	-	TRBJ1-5	CASSVGRDQPQHF	TGTGCCAGCAGCGTCGGGAGGGATCAGCCCCAGCATTTT
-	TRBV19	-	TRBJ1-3	CASFLSSGNTIYF	TGTGCCAGCTTCCTCTCCTCTGGAAACACCATATATTTT
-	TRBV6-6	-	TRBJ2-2	CASSGVHTGELFF	TGTGCCAGCAGTGGCGTTCACACCGGGGAGCTGTTTTTT
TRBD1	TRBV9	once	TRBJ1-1	CASSPLQGMNTEAFF	TGTGCCAGCAGCCCTCTACAGGGGATGAACACTGAAGCTTTCTTT
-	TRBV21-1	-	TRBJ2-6	CASSKDRVPGANVLTF	TGTGCCAGCAGCAAAGACAGGGTACCTGGGGCCAACGTCCTGACTTTC
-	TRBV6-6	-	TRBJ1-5	CASSPPGTISNQPQHF	TGTGCCAGCAGCCCGCCCGGGACAATTAGCAATCAGCCCCAGCATTTT
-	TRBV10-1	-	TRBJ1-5	CASSESARHLNQPQHF	TGCGCCAGCAGTGAGTCGGCCCGCCACCTAAATCAGCCCCAGCATTTT
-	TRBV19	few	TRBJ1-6	CASRLGRDNSPLHF	TGTGCCAGCCGGTTAGGCAGGGATAATTCACCCCTCCACTTT
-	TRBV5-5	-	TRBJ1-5	CASSGSYSNQPQHF	TGTGCCAGCAGCGGGAGCTATAGCAATCAGCCCCAGCATTTT
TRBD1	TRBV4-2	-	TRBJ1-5	CASSPLSQQGVHQPQHF	TGTGCCAGCAGCCCTCTTAGCCAGCAGGGGGTTCATCAGCCCCAGCATTTT
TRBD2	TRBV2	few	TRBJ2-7	CASSPGGSGVYEQYF	TGTGCCAGCAGCCCCGGGGGTAGCGGGGTATACGAGCAGTACTTC
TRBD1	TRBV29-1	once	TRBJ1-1	CSVTGTGIEAFF	TGCAGCGTCACCGGGACAGGGATTGAAGCTTTCTTT
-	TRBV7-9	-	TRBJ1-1	CASSLDPGAFF	TGTGCCAGCAGCTTAGACCCAGGGGCTTTCTTT
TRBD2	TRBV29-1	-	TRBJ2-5	CSVRGGLARETQYF	TGCAGCGTACGGGGGGGCCTGGCGAGGGAGACCCAGTACTTC
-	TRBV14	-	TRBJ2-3	CASSLDGVDTQYF	TGTGCCAGCAGCCTAGACGGGGTAGATACGCAGTATTTT
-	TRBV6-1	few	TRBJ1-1	CASRKGNTEAFF	TGTGCCAGCAGGAAGGGGAACACTGAAGCTTTCTTT